This T cell receptor beta chain was identified during a study of T cell responses to AZD1222 COVID-19 vaccine. Assay: immunoSEQ multiplex PCR; the TCRdb copy retains only in-frame clones and omits some. Of nearly 110,000 clones listed, just over 90% were seen once; the top ten hold about 6.8%. V dropped 4 bases and J dropped 6; count of bases not matched to a gene: 6. The CDR3 length is 14 residues. The germline gives CDR1 LGHNA, CDR2 YSLEER. Analysis merged second doses at about 4 or about 12 weeks. The TCR sequence derives from an adult who received the AZD1222 COVID-19 vaccine. Material: peripheral blood, obtained 28 days after the second AZD1222 dose. The chain joins TRBV4-3 to TRBJ2-1; TRBD1 aligns across 7 bases. CDR3 nucleotide sequence: TGCGCCAGCAGCCCGCAGGGGGTTGGCAATGAGCAGTTCTTC. Protein product: CASSPQGVGNEQFF.